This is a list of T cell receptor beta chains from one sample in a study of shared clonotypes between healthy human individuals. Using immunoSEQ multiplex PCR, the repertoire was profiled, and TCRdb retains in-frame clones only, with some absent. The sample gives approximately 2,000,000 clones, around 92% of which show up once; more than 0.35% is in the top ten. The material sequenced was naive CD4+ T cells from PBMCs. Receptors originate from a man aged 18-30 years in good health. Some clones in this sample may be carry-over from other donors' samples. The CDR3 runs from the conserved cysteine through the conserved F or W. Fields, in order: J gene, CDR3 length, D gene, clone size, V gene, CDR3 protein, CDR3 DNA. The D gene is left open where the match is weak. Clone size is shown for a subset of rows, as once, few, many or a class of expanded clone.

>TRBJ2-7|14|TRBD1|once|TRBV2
CASSEQGAGYEQYF
TGTGCCAGCAGTGAACAGGGGGCCGGGTACGAGCAGTACTTC
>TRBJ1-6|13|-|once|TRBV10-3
CAISGGEHSPLHF
TGTGCCATCAGTGGAGGGGAGCATTCACCCCTCCACTTT
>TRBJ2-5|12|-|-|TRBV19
CASSMGSETQYF
TGTGCCAGTAGTATGGGGTCGGAGACCCAGTACTTC
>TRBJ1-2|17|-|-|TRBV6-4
CASSDSQLRQPIVGYTF
TGTGCCAGCAGTGACTCGCAGCTCCGGCAGCCTATTGTTGGCTACACCTTC
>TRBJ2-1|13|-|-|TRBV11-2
CASSLGLYNEQFF
TGTGCCAGCAGCCTGGGCCTGTACAATGAGCAGTTCTTC
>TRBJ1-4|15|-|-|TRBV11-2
CASSSRGPTNEKLFF
TGTGCCAGCAGCTCCCGAGGCCCAACTAATGAAAAACTGTTTTTT
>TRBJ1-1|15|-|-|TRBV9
CASSVGGRQNTEAFF
TGTGCCAGCAGCGTAGGGGGGAGGCAGAACACTGAAGCTTTCTTT
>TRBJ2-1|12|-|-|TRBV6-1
CASSQQYNEQFF
TGTGCCAGCAGTCAACAGTACAATGAGCAGTTCTTC
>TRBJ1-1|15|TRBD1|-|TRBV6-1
CASSAGQGEGREAFF
TGTGCCAGCAGTGCCGGACAGGGTGAGGGTAGGGAAGCTTTCTTT
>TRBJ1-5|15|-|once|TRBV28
CASRLRTVSNQPQHF
TGTGCCAGCAGACTTAGGACAGTTAGCAATCAGCCCCAGCATTTT
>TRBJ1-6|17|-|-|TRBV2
CASSVGDSRSYNSPLHF
TGTGCCAGCAGTGTCGGGGACTCTCGCTCCTATAATTCACCCCTCCACTTT
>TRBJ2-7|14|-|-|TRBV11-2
CASRPLTGTYEQYF
TGTGCCAGCAGACCACTCACGGGGACCTACGAGCAGTACTTC